These 26 T cell receptor beta chains came from one sample sequenced in a study of blood T cells in healthy people across ages. It was with a sample-barcoded 5' primer and a J-beta primer mix that a second PCR of roughly 6 to 12 cycles was run. TCRdb processed the 5' RACE reads anew with MiXCR; each CDR3 protein has one entry. The table records roughly 640,000 distinct CDR3 sequences, approximately 30% of them present only once. Sequencing was carried out using blood. Receptors originate from a woman older than 75 in good health.

A remark on this clonotype: A much larger clonotype is one base distant, so this may be a read error. This chain links TRBV30 with TRBJ2-4; D gene unclear. V was trimmed by 1 base and J by 1 base, leaving 11 bases between them. CDR3 length: 15 amino acids. Germline V lookup: CDR1 GTSNPN, CDR2 SVGIG (reference sequence). CDR3 in amino acids: CAWSGQAGAKNIQYF. The CDR3 coding sequence is TGTGCCTGGAGTGGCCAAGCCGGGGCCAAAAACATTCAGTACTTC. Combining the CDR3 with reference TRBV30 and TRBJ2-4 gives the whole variable domain SQTIHQWPATLVQPVGSPLSLECTVEGTSNPNLYWYRQAAGRGLQLLFYSVGIGQISSEVPQNLSASRPQDRQFILSSKKLLLSDSGFYLCAWSGQAGAKNIQYFGAGTRLSVL.

This clonotype has ten or more counts. This sequence joins TRBV20-1 and TRBJ2-3; 10 bases fit TRBD1. Trimming cost V 5 bases and J 3 bases; bases outside gene matches: 8. CDR1 DFQATT and CDR2 SNEGSKA come from the germline V gene (reference sequence). The CDR3 spans 15 residues. The CDR3 bases are TGCAGTGCTCCTCCGGGACAGGGGTTAACAGATACGCAGTATTTT. Its translation is CSAPPGQGLTDTQYF.

Concerning this clonotype itself: A read error may be the cause here, since a much bigger clone is one base away. The gene calls are TRBV12-3 or TRBV12-4 and TRBJ1-1; D is unresolved. The V end lost 5 bases, the J end lost 7 bases, and 11 bases lay between the germline ends. The CDR3 consists of 12 residues. The CDR3 region is CASSPFDLEAFF. CDR3 coding DNA: TGTGCCAGCAGTCCCTTCGACCTTGAAGCTTTCTTT.

Comment on this clonotype: A much bigger clone sits one base away, suggesting this may be a read error. The chain has TRBV2 and TRBJ2-1; TRBD2 agrees at 9 bases. The CDR3 is 16 residues long. Germline lookup yields CDR1 SNHLY and CDR2 FYNNEI. Germline trimming cut 2 bases from V and 9 bases from J; bases unmatched to any gene: 11. In DNA form, the CDR3 reads TGTGCCAGCAGTGAACATCGGCGGGGGGGCACGATTGAGCAGTTCTTC. This gives the protein CASSEHRRGGTIEQFF.

This clonotype was seen at least ten times. The genes are TRBV10-3 and TRBJ2-7, with TRBD1 matching over 9 bases. The germline gives CDR1 ENHRY, CDR2 SYGVKD. V lost 3 bases, J lost 2 bases, and 5 bases stayed unmatched. The CDR3 runs 15 residues. The CDR3 here is CAISDPQGATYEQYF. The CDR3 DNA follows: TGTGCCATCAGTGATCCACAGGGGGCCACCTACGAGCAGTACTTC.

Written as DNA, the CDR3 is TGTGCCACCCTGAGCGGAGAGACCCAGTACTTC. The encoded protein is CATLSGETQYF. V is TRBV7-2 and J is TRBJ2-5; possible D gene TRBD2, 5 bases. V lost 10 bases and J 4 bases, leaving 10 bases between the germline ends. The V gene's germline CDR1 is SGHTA and CDR2 FQGNSA. The CDR3 runs to 11 residues.

This clonotype occurred many times. This chain connects TRBV6-2 or TRBV6-3 to TRBJ2-3; TRBD2 matches 8 bases. Germline CDR1 reads MNHEY; CDR2 reads SVGEGT. This CDR3 region has 15 residues. The V and J ends lost 2 bases and 1 base, in that order; junction bases with no gene match: 2. The CDR3 reads CASSYGLAGTDTQYF. The CDR3 bases are TGTGCCAGCAGTTACGGACTAGCCGGCACAGATACGCAGTATTTT.

The chain uses TRBV5-1 and TRBJ1-1; no clear D gene. Trimming took 0 bases from V and 5 from J, leaving 8 bases between them. This CDR3 is 13 amino acids long. The germline V gene has CDR1 SGHRS and CDR2 YFSETQ. CDR3 in amino acids: CASSLEDFTEAFF. Written as DNA, the CDR3 is TGCGCCAGCAGCTTGGAAGACTTTACTGAAGCTTTCTTT.

The chain employs TRBV3-1 and TRBJ1-6, with 7 bases fitting TRBD1. The CDR3 is 18 residues long. Unmatched junction bases numbered 5, after V lost 0 bases and J lost 0 bases. Germline-derived CDR1 and CDR2 are LGHDT and YNNKEL (reference sequence). In nucleotides, the CDR3 is TGTGCCAGCAGCCAAGATGCGCGACAGGGCTCCTATAATTCACCCCTCCACTTT. The encoded protein is CASSQDARQGSYNSPLHF.

This clonotype occurred many times. This rearrangement joins TRBV7-2 to TRBJ2-7; D perhaps matches TRBD2 (6 bases). The CDR3 is 16 amino acids. V was trimmed by 5 bases and J by 1 base, leaving 18 bases between them. Germline lookup yields CDR1 SGHTA and CDR2 FQGNSA. Here the CDR3 reads CASSPNFPGTSYEQYF. For the CDR3, the DNA is TGTGCCAGCAGCCCAAACTTTCCGGGGACTTCCTACGAGCAGTACTTC.

Worth noting for this clonotype: A read error is possible here, since a much larger clone lies one base away. The chain joins TRBV28 to TRBJ2-5; TRBD1 is a possible D gene (6 bases). CDR1 and CDR2 from the germline V gene are MDHEN and SYDVKM. V shed 3 bases and J shed 0 bases, with 11 bases lying between them. The CDR3 length is 15 residues. The CDR3 reads CASSFDTGHQETQYF. In DNA form, the CDR3 reads TGTGCCAGCAGTTTCGACACAGGGCACCAAGAGACCCAGTACTTC.

This clonotype was seen a handful of times. The chain links TRBV14 to TRBJ2-7; 7 nucleotides match TRBD2. Germline CDR1 reads SGHDN; CDR2 reads FVKESK. This CDR3 is 14 amino acids long. V was clipped by 4 bases and J by 1 base; unmatched bases: 4. This CDR3 is CASSRGGDSYEQYF. As DNA, the CDR3 is TGTGCCAGCAGCCGGGGGGGAGATTCCTACGAGCAGTACTTC.

In its sample, this clonotype was seen many times. The V call is TRBV5-1, the J call TRBJ2-2, with a weak D call TRBD1 (6 bases). The CDR3 consists of 16 residues. Trimming shortened V by 4 bases and J by 6 bases, and 19 bases separated the two germline ends. Germline V gives CDR1 SGHRS, CDR2 YFSETQ. The CDR3 protein is CASSPSEAGVSGELFF. The CDR3, as DNA: TGCGCCAGCAGCCCGTCCGAGGCAGGGGTGTCCGGGGAGCTGTTTTTT.

This clonotype showed up many times. The chain has TRBV11-1 and TRBJ2-3; a possible D gene is TRBD2 (6 bases). Germline loops: CDR1 SGHAT, CDR2 FQDESV (reference sequence). Trimming removed 6 bases from V and 6 bases from J, with 16 bases in between. The CDR3 consists of 14 residues. In DNA, the CDR3 is TGTGCCAGCAGTCTGGACGGAGGGCATGATACGCAGTATTTT. The encoded protein is CASSLDGGHDTQYF.

This clonotype came up many times. The chain combines TRBV20-1 with TRBJ1-6; 10 bases map to TRBD1. CDR1 DFQATT and CDR2 SNEGSKA come from the germline V gene (reference sequence). CDR3 length: 14 residues. V dropped 3 bases and J dropped 8; count of bases not matched to a gene: 4. The DNA for the CDR3 is TGCAGTGCTAGGGGCGGGACAGGGGATTCACCCCTCCACTTT. Translated: CSARGGTGDSPLHF.

To note about this clonotype: A read error may be the cause here, since a much bigger clone is one base away. The chain couples TRBV5-1 to TRBJ2-3, with 9 bases fitting TRBD2. The CDR3 sequence is 17 residues long. CDR1 is SGHRS, CDR2 YFSETQ, per germline. J lost 7 bases, V lost 4 bases, and 16 bases had no gene match. The CDR3 here is CASSPRTSEGPTNTQYF. CDR3 bases: TGCGCCAGCAGCCCACGGACTAGCGAGGGCCCTACAAATACGCAGTATTTT.

This clonotype has only a few counts. Being one base from a much bigger clone, this may be a read error. The rearrangement joins TRBV10-3 to TRBJ2-3, with D possibly matching TRBD2 (6 bases). V was trimmed by 6 bases and J by 0 bases, leaving 10 bases between them. This CDR3 has 14 residues. CDR1 is ENHRY and CDR2 is SYGVKD in the germline V gene. The CDR3: CAIRDGGSTDTQYF. The CDR3 DNA reads TGTGCCATCAGGGACGGGGGTAGCACAGATACGCAGTATTTT.

V and J are TRBV5-1 and TRBJ2-1; D is tentatively TRBD1 or TRBD2 (5 bases each). Deletions cut 0 bases from V and 7 bases from J, with 17 bases between. The germline CDR1 and CDR2 sequences are SGHRS and YFSETQ. This CDR3 has 16 residues. CDR3 amino acids: CASSLAVGRARNEQFF. Written as DNA, the CDR3 is TGCGCCAGCAGCTTGGCCGTGGGACGGGCTAGGAATGAGCAGTTCTTC.

This chain uses TRBV27 with TRBJ1-4; D gene unclear. Trimming removed 6 bases from V and 3 bases from J, with 11 bases in between. This CDR3 region has 14 residues. Germline V gene data show CDR1 as MNHEY and CDR2 as SMNVEV (reference sequence). In DNA form, the CDR3 reads TGTGCCAGCAGCCCACTTGCGGCTAATGAAAAACTGTTTTTT. The encoded protein is CASSPLAANEKLFF.

In its sample, this clonotype was seen once. Its ends do not fully match the called genes, so a read error is possible. The V and J genes are TRBV9 and TRBJ1-4; D gene unclear. This CDR3 is built from 17 residues. Germline V gives CDR1 SGDLS, CDR2 YYNGEE. The CDR3 nucleotides read TGTGCCAGCAGCGGAACCAGCCGAACAGTGGATAATGAAAAACGGTTTTTT. This gives the protein CASSGTSRTVDNEKRFF.

There are a few counts of this clonotype. The chain combines TRBV15 with TRBJ1-4, with 7 bases fitting TRBD1. This CDR3 region has 16 residues. V lost 3 bases to trimming and J lost 8 bases; unmatched junction nucleotides: 12. The V gene's germline CDR1 is LNHNV and CDR2 YYDKDF (reference sequence). CDR3 in DNA: TGTGCCACCAGCAGGGGTATGACAGGGAGTGACGAAAAACTGTTTTTT. Protein sequence: CATSRGMTGSDEKLFF.

The DNA for the CDR3 is TGTGCCAGCAGTCCAGGCGGGACGTCGGATGAGCAGTTCTTC. Protein: CASSPGGTSDEQFF. The V and J genes are TRBV6-5 and TRBJ2-1; D perhaps matches TRBD2 (6 bases). This CDR3 is 14 amino acids long. With 5 bases removed from V and 8 bases from J, the gap between germline ends came to 16 bases. The V gene's germline CDR1 is MNHEY and CDR2 SVGAGI.

This clonotype has ten or more counts. This sequence joins TRBV28 and TRBJ2-7; 9 bases align to TRBD1. V was pared by 8 bases and J by 5 bases, with 4 bases of the junction left unmatched. Per the germline V gene, CDR1 is MDHEN and CDR2 is SYDVKM. The CDR3 spans 12 residues. CDR3 bases: TGTGCCAGCGGGACAGGGAACCACGAGCAGTACTTC. Residues: CASGTGNHEQYF.

This chain joins TRBV11-2 and TRBJ2-5; 10 bases are a match to TRBD2. The CDR3 spans 16 residues. After removal of 4 bases from V and 5 bases from J, the junction contained 10 bases not matched to a gene. CDR1 SGHAT and CDR2 FQNNGV come from the germline V gene. The CDR3, as DNA: TGTGCCAGCAGCTCAAGCGGGGGGGCCTCAAGGGAGACCCAGTACTTC. It is translated as CASSSSGGASRETQYF.

This clonotype was observed at least ten times. The rearrangement joins TRBV20-1 to TRBJ1-2; D perhaps matches TRBD1 (6 bases). The CDR3 has 12 residues. The germline gives CDR1 DFQATT, CDR2 SNEGSKA (reference sequence). The V end was cut by 6 bases, the J end by 10 bases, with 18 bases between. The CDR3 loop is CSALGVGQLYTF. CDR3 sequence (DNA): TGCAGTGCATTGGGGGTTGGACAGCTCTACACCTTC.

This clonotype has just a few counts. The chain employs TRBV30 and TRBJ1-1; D might be TRBD1 (5 bases). V was shortened by 2 bases and J by 11 bases, with 12 bases between the two germline ends. The germline CDR1 and CDR2 sequences are GTSNPN and SVGIG (reference sequence). The CDR3 runs to 11 residues. CDR3 amino acids: CAWSRDSYAFF. CDR3 bases: TGTGCCTGGAGTAGGGACTCGTATGCTTTCTTT.